This TCR beta chain stems from a study of T-cell memory formation after mild COVID-19. CDR1 and CDR2 (germline): DFQATT, SNEGSKA (reference sequence). CDR3 length equals 18 residues. V was cut by 5 bases and J by 0 bases, with 20 bases left in between. This clonotype was detected a few times. MiXCR, applied by TCRdb to the 5' RACE reads, yields one record per CDR3 protein. The sample holds roughly 580,000 distinct CDR3 sequences, about 20% seen once. The chain combines TRBV20-1 with TRBJ1-6; TRBD1 is a possible D gene (5 bases). The clonotype originates from an adult woman who had mild COVID-19 (a few samples of this study predate the infection). Cell type and time point are not known. Sequenced material: PBMCs or a T cell subset sorted from them (not recorded which). The CDR3 protein is CSAWGSSNLVSYNSPLHF. The CDR3, as DNA: TGCAGTGCTTGGGGGTCCAGCAACCTAGTCTCCTATAATTCACCCCTCCACTTT.